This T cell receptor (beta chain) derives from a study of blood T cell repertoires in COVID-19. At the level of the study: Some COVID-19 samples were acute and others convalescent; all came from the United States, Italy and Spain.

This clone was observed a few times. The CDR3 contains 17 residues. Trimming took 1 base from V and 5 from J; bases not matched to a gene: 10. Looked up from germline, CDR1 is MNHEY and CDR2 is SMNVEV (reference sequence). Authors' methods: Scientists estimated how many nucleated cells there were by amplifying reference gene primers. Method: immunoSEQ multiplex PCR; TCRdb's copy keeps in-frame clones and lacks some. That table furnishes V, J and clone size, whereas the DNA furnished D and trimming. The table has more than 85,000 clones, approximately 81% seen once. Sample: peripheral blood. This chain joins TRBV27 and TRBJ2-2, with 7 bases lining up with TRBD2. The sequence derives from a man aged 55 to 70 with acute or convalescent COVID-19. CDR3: CASSLWRRGSTTGELFF. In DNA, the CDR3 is TGTGCCAGCAGTTTATGGCGGCGGGGGTCCACGACCGGGGAGCTGTTTTTT.